This TCR beta chain was recorded in a study of CD8+CD57+ T cells in acquired aplastic anemia. The study's findings and limits: Common to patients and controls were around 30 CD8+ CDR3 sequences.

Flow cytometry had shown expanded CD8+CD57+ cells in the patients chosen for sequencing. All patients had severe acquired aplastic anemia. Ten or more counts support this clonotype. Its specificity is unknown. The template used for profiling TCR beta VDJ and CDR3 was genomic DNA. TCRdb itself ran the reads through MiXCR, one entry per CDR3 protein. The table lists roughly 500,000 distinct CDR3 sequences, roughly 34% of them singletons. The V gene's germline CDR1 is MGHDK and CDR2 SYGVNS. This CDR3 comprises 15 residues. V gave up 4 bases and J gave up 2 bases, with 9 bases separating them. Source material: sorted CD4+, CD8+, or CD8+CD57+ T cells (not recorded which) from PBMCs. The V and J genes are TRBV25-1 and TRBJ2-6, with D perhaps matching TRBD2 (6 bases). The sequence was collected from a human donor with aplastic anemia. CDR3: CASSGGVAGANVLTF. In nucleotides, the CDR3 is TGTGCCAGCAGTGGCGGGGTGGCTGGGGCCAACGTCCTGACTTTC.